This entry lists 15 T cell receptor beta chains sequenced from one sample in a study. The sorted Tregs were CD4+CD25+CD127-/low cells. Via MiXCR, TCRdb re-called the 5' RACE reads, giving one row per CDR3 protein. The sample carries over 40,000 distinct CDR3 sequences, 22% recorded once. What was sequenced was Tregs sorted from a lymph node. The receptors were sampled from a female donor with breast cancer.

This clonotype is medium-sized (0.01 to 0.1%). CDR3 bases: TGCGCCAGCAGCGACGGACCGGGGCAGCCCCAGCATTTT. Its translation: CASSDGPGQPQHF. The chain has TRBV5-1 and TRBJ1-5; D ambiguous. The length of the CDR3 is 13 residues. V was shortened by 4 bases and J by 7 bases, with 12 bases between the two germline ends. The germline CDR1 and CDR2 sequences are SGHRS and YFSETQ.

This clonotype has just a few counts. A much bigger clone sits one base away, suggesting this may be a read error. The rearrangement joins TRBV28 to TRBJ2-6; weak D call: TRBD1 (5 bases). This CDR3 region has 20 residues. Germline CDR1 MDHEN, CDR2 SYDVKM. The CDR3 region is CASTSILYRTDTHGADVLTF. As DNA, the CDR3 is TGTGCCAGCACCTCGATCTTATACAGGACCGATACCCATGGGGCCGACGTCCTGACTTTC.

The chain has TRBV7-9 and TRBJ1-1; 8 bases map to TRBD1. V shed 5 bases, J shed 1 base, and the junction held 12 bases outside the gene matches. The germline V gene has CDR1 SEHNR and CDR2 FQNEAQ (reference sequence). This CDR3 spans 17 amino acids. CDR3 residues: CASSARQGSRGNTEAFF. In nucleotides, the CDR3 is TGTGCCAGCAGCGCGCGACAGGGGAGCCGCGGGAACACTGAAGCTTTCTTT.

The chain links TRBV20-1 to TRBJ2-5; 9 positions agree with TRBD2. Germline-derived CDR1 and CDR2 are DFQATT and SNEGSKA (reference sequence). This CDR3 has 17 amino acids. V shed 1 base and J 0 bases; nucleotides not matched to a gene: 9. For the CDR3, the DNA is TGCAGTGCTAGAGCCGAGACTAGCGGAACGTACCAAGAGACCCAGTACTTC. This translates into CSARAETSGTYQETQYF.

This clonotype was found a few times. The chain has TRBV9 and TRBJ2-1; D is unclear. The CDR3 is 14 amino acids. V was clipped by 0 bases and J by 4 bases, with 8 bases between them. Germline loops: CDR1 SGDLS, CDR2 YYNGEE. The CDR3 is CASSVGEPYNEQFF. Written as DNA, the CDR3 is TGTGCCAGCAGCGTAGGCGAACCTTACAATGAGCAGTTCTTC. Full variable domain (rest looked up from reference TRBV9 and TRBJ2-1): DSGVTQTPKHLITATGQRVTLRCSPRSGDLSVYWYQQSLDQGLQFLIQYYNGEERAKGNILERFSAQQFPDLHSELNLSSLELGDSALYFCASSVGEPYNEQFFGPGTRLTVL.

This clonotype came up a few times. The chain recombines TRBV7-6 with TRBJ1-2; D unclear. Germline lookup yields CDR1 SGHVS and CDR2 FNYEAQ. This CDR3 has 14 amino acids. V was trimmed by 5 bases and J by 7 bases, leaving 17 bases between them. This chain's CDR3 is CASSPDVALFGYTF. In DNA, the CDR3 is TGTGCCAGCAGCCCGGACGTGGCGCTATTTGGCTACACCTTC.

This clonotype occurred a few times. The chain has TRBV10-3 and TRBJ2-7, with D possibly TRBD1 on 8 matching bases. V was pared by 7 bases and J by 5 bases, with 24 bases between. CDR3 length: 16 amino acids. Per germline, CDR1 ENHRY and CDR2 SYGVKD. The chain's CDR3 is CAINRGGEQTVHEQYF. Written as DNA, the CDR3 is TGTGCCATCAACAGGGGGGGCGAGCAAACCGTCCACGAGCAGTACTTC.

This clonotype has at least ten counts. The gene calls are TRBV20-1 and TRBJ1-2, with 7 bases aligning to TRBD1. The CDR3 runs to 16 residues. Germline V gene data show CDR1 as DFQATT and CDR2 as SNEGSKA (reference sequence). V dropped 0 bases and J dropped 1; count of bases not matched to a gene: 8. CDR3 DNA sequence: TGCAGTGCTAGAGACGGCAGGGGGAGATTTAACTATGGCTACACCTTC. Protein product: CSARDGRGRFNYGYTF.

The chain joins TRBV6-1 to TRBJ2-4; D gene ambiguous. Per germline, CDR1 MNHNS and CDR2 SASEGT. The CDR3 covers 14 residues. V lost 2 bases and J 1 base, leaving 6 bases between the germline ends. CDR3 DNA sequence: TGTGCCAGCAGTGAATCGCCGGCCAAAAACATTCAGTACTTC. Residues: CASSESPAKNIQYF.

The sample holds many counts of this clonotype. The chain combines TRBV4-1 with TRBJ2-5; D is unresolved. The V end was cut by 0 bases, the J end by 5 bases, with 10 bases between. Germline CDR1 reads MGHRA; CDR2 reads YSYEKL. The CDR3 covers 14 residues. CDR3: CASSQDGRWETQYF. In DNA form, the CDR3 reads TGCGCCAGCAGCCAAGATGGACGGTGGGAGACCCAGTACTTC.

A remark on this clonotype: This may arise from a read error, as a much more abundant clone is one base away. The chain uses TRBV30 and TRBJ2-4; D remains unclear. Trimming stripped 4 bases from V and 8 bases from J, with 9 bases between. The CDR3 has 11 amino acids. CDR1 is GTSNPN, CDR2 SVGIG, per germline (reference sequence). CDR3 nucleotides: TGTGCCTGGAAGGTGAAAGACATTCAGTACTTC. It is translated as CAWKVKDIQYF. Looking up the rest from reference TRBV30 and TRBJ2-4 gives the full variable domain: SQTIHQWPATLVQPVGSPLSLECTVEGTSNPNLYWYRQAAGRGLQLLFYSVGIGQISSEVPQNLSASRPQDRQFILSSKKLLLSDSGFYLCAWKVKDIQYFGAGTRLSVL.

A note on this clonotype: With a much larger clone just one base away, this may be a read error. Since no conserved phenylalanine or tryptophan closes the CDR3, a read error is the likely cause. The J gene is TRBJ1-3, the V gene TRBV7-9; 7 bases align to TRBD1. Germline assignment: CDR1 SEHNR and CDR2 FQNEAQ (reference sequence). The trim removed 6 bases at V and 2 bases at J, leaving 10 bases unmatched. CDR3 length: 16 amino acids. The chain's CDR3 is CASRARDRSAGNTIYS. Written as DNA, the CDR3 is TGTGCCAGCAGGGCCCGGGACAGATCGGCTGGAAACACCATATATTCT.

The chain joins TRBV28 to TRBJ2-7; D unresolved. V dropped 2 bases and J dropped 1 base, with 3 bases sitting between them. The germline CDR1 and CDR2 sequences are MDHEN and SYDVKM. This CDR3 comprises 12 residues. The CDR3 sequence is CASSLVSYEQYF. CDR3 DNA sequence: TGTGCCAGCAGTTTAGTATCCTACGAGCAGTACTTC.

This chain uses TRBV12-3 or TRBV12-4 with TRBJ2-5; D is ambiguous. V was cut by 1 base and J by 7 bases, with 7 bases left in between. The CDR3 sequence is 12 residues long. As DNA, the CDR3 is TGTGCCAGCAGTTTAGGCGTGGGGACCCAGTACTTC. Protein sequence: CASSLGVGTQYF.

This clonotype was picked up many times. V and J are TRBV20-1 and TRBJ1-3, with TRBD1 identical over 9 bases. The trim removed 3 bases at V and 3 bases at J, leaving 9 bases unmatched. Germline CDR1 DFQATT, CDR2 SNEGSKA (reference sequence). The CDR3 is made up of 16 amino acids. This CDR3 reads CSASSGQGIGGNTIYF. For the CDR3, the DNA is TGCAGTGCTAGTAGCGGACAGGGGATAGGTGGAAACACCATATATTTT.